This TCR beta chain is from a study of cytomegalovirus exposure and HLA in healthy donors. Study summary: Researchers found that approximately 80% of over 350 genotyped donors fell within the Caucasian-associated ancestry cluster. Study findings and constraints: In a later analysis, TCR beta V- and J-gene trimming was associated with a missense DCLRE1C variant. Upon later analysis, TCR association rates were observed to vary by HLA locus, being highest for DRB1 and lowest for HLA-C.

The CDR3 extends over 12 amino acids. CDR1 LNHDA and CDR2 SQIVND come from the germline V gene (reference sequence). With respect to this clone: Its antigen is undetermined.

PCR involved 60 Vbeta and 13 Jbeta primers. Sequencing used immunoSEQ multiplex PCR; TCRdb keeps in-frame clones, though not all of them. The sample carries 110,000 to 150,000 clones, around 82% recorded once. V and J are TRBV19 and TRBJ2-5; a possible D gene is TRBD1 (6 bases). The end of the DNA fits TRBJ2-7 better, so the J call may be wrong. Sequencing used PBMCs. This TCR was recovered from a young woman in good health and CMV-seropositive. Written as DNA, the CDR3 is TGTGCCAGCCAAGGACAGACCTACGAGCAGTACTTC. Protein: CASQGQTYEQYF.